Shown below are 3 T cell receptor beta chains from a single sample sequenced in a study of low-dose radiotherapy and immunotherapy resistance in tumors. The time point here: before trial treatment. Covering alpha and beta chains, TRAV- and TRBV-specific primers were used for the first-strand cDNA. Amplification of TCRs used a constant-region primer and V-primer adapter for approximately 18 PCR cycles. From the reads, TCRdb called clonotypes with MiXCR, one entry per CDR3 protein. In the table there are around 65,000 distinct CDR3 sequences, around 27% of which are singletons. Source: PBMCs, taken before treatment. The receptors were sampled from a male donor with rectosigmoid adenocarcinoma.

This rearrangement joins TRBV27 to TRBJ1-4; D is undetermined. Germline CDR1 MNHEY, CDR2 SMNVEV (reference sequence). CDR3 length: 15 amino acids. V was trimmed by 8 bases and J by 6 bases, leaving 19 bases between them. The CDR3 region is CASQLNIPRDEKLFF. The CDR3 region has the DNA TGTGCCAGCCAACTAAACATTCCCCGGGATGAAAAACTGTTTTTT. The whole variable domain, filled in from reference TRBV27 and TRBJ1-4, reads EAQVTQNPRYLITVTGKKLTVTCSQNMNHEYMSWYRQDPGLGLRQIYYSMNVEVTDKGDVPEGYKVSRKEKRNFPLILESPSPNQTSLYFCASQLNIPRDEKLFFGSGTQLSVL.

This chain uses TRBV28 with TRBJ2-1; no definite D call. Germline V gene lookup returns CDR1 MDHEN and CDR2 SYDVKM. The CDR3 contains 13 residues. V lost 10 bases to trimming and J lost 5 bases, with 15 bases between them. CDR3 sequence reads: CATMGMGNNEQFF. The CDR3 region has the DNA TGTGCCACCATGGGGATGGGTAACAATGAGCAGTTCTTC.

There are many counts of this clonotype. The chain carries TRBV5-1 and TRBJ2-1; 15 nucleotides line up with TRBD2. The CDR3 runs to 18 residues. V shed 3 bases, J shed 0 bases, and the junction held 4 bases outside the gene matches. The germline V gene has CDR1 SGHRS and CDR2 YFSETQ. The CDR3 region is CASSYGTSGGFSYNEQFF. In nucleotides, the CDR3 is TGCGCCAGCAGCTACGGGACTAGCGGGGGGTTCTCCTACAATGAGCAGTTCTTC.